These 9 T cell receptor beta chains were all obtained from the same sample, sequenced in a study of cytomegalovirus exposure and HLA in healthy donors. With 60 Vbeta and 13 Jbeta primers, the PCR was carried out. Assay: immunoSEQ multiplex PCR; the TCRdb copy retains only in-frame clones and omits some. This table has fewer than 120,000 clones, 76% appearing once. Sequenced: PBMCs. The receptor set was obtained from a man aged 25 to 40 in good health and CMV-seropositive.

This chain joins TRBV28 and TRBJ2-7, with 8 bases aligning to TRBD2. J lost 5 bases, V lost 0 bases, and 9 bases had no gene match. This CDR3 is 16 amino acids long. CDR1 and CDR2 (germline): MDHEN, SYDVKM. The CDR3 nucleotides read TGTGCCAGCAGTTTATGGACCGGGGTAGCGGGGAACGAGCAGTACTTC. It encodes CASSLWTGVAGNEQYF.

This clone was recorded once. The chain is built from TRBV19 and TRBJ1-5, with D unresolved. The V end was cut by 4 bases, the J end by 3 bases, with 10 bases between. Germline V CDR1 and CDR2: LNHDA, SQIVND (reference sequence). This CDR3 contains 14 residues. CDR3 in amino acids: CASSSQAFNQPQHF. The CDR3 coding sequence is TGTGCCAGTAGTAGTCAGGCTTTCAATCAGCCCCAGCATTTT.

This chain joins TRBV5-1 and TRBJ1-1; no reliable D call. Trimming stripped 0 bases from V and 1 base from J, with 10 bases between. CDR3 size: 15 residues. Germline values: CDR1 SGHRS, CDR2 YFSETQ. The CDR3 spells CASSLVSGENTEAFF. CDR3 DNA: TGCGCCAGCAGCTTGGTGTCAGGCGAGAACACTGAAGCTTTCTTT.

This chain connects TRBV7-2 to TRBJ2-1; D is undetermined. CDR1 and CDR2 from the germline V gene are SGHTA and FQGNSA. V lost 5 bases, J lost 12 bases, and 14 bases lay in between. The CDR3 runs to 12 residues. CDR3 DNA: TGTGCCAGCAGCCCCAACCACCTATTGCAGTTCTTC. Amino acids: CASSPNHLLQFF.

In this sample, this clone turned up a few times. V usage is TRBV27 and J usage is TRBJ1-2, with D perhaps matching TRBD1 (5 bases). The germline V gene has CDR1 MNHEY and CDR2 SMNVEV (reference sequence). V lost 11 bases, J lost 4 bases, and 23 bases lay in between. The CDR3 contains 15 residues. In DNA, the CDR3 is TGTGCCGTAATGGGGCCGAGAGAGAAGGGCTATGGCTACACCTTC. Translating gives CAVMGPREKGYGYTF.

The chain couples TRBV2 to TRBJ2-5; 8 bases match TRBD1. CDR3 length equals 13 residues. Germline CDR1 is SNHLY and CDR2 is FYNNEI. V lost 4 bases to trimming and J lost 7 bases; unmatched junction nucleotides: 5. The CDR3 spells CASSGTQGGTQYF. The CDR3 bases are TGTGCCAGCAGTGGGACACAGGGGGGGACCCAGTACTTC.

The J gene is TRBJ2-5, the V gene TRBV28, with 7 bases lining up with TRBD1. This CDR3 has 13 residues. CDR1 is MDHEN and CDR2 is SYDVKM in the germline V gene. The V and J ends lost 6 bases and 2 bases, in that order; junction bases with no gene match: 3. CDR3 sequence: CASSDREQETQYF. In DNA, the CDR3 is TGTGCCAGCAGCGACAGGGAACAAGAGACCCAGTACTTC.

The chain recombines TRBV9 with TRBJ2-4; TRBD1 matches 12 bases. CDR1 is SGDLS and CDR2 is YYNGEE in the germline V gene. The CDR3 has 13 amino acids. V was pared by 4 bases and J by 15 bases, with 8 bases of the junction left unmatched. The CDR3 sequence is CASSPGDRGHLYF. CDR3 nucleotides: TGTGCCAGCAGCCCAGGGGACAGGGGGCATTTGTACTTC.

V and J are TRBV18 and TRBJ1-6, with D possibly TRBD1 on 5 matching bases. Between the trimmed V and J ends, which lost 3 bases and 7 bases, there was a span of 10 bases. The CDR3 consists of 14 residues. Germline CDR1 reads KGHSH; CDR2 reads LQKENI. CDR3 region: CASSPTEDNSPLHF. Written as DNA, the CDR3 is TGTGCCAGCTCACCGACAGAAGACAATTCACCCCTCCACTTT.